This TCR beta chain stems from a study of T cell repertoires in cytomegalovirus infection. The study, taken as a whole, reports: CMV carriers with the relevant HLA were identified by cumulative public TCR beta family frequency.

To note about this clonotype: Its antigen is still unknown.

Using its own MiXCR run on the reads, TCRdb lists one record per CDR3 protein. The table records 40,000 to 60,000 distinct CDR3 sequences, over 20% of them present only once. This CDR3 is 16 amino acids long. Trimming at V came to 5 bases and at J to 5 bases, leaving 11 bases not matched to a gene. The germline V gene encodes CDR1 MDHEN and CDR2 SYDVKM. Sequencing was performed on CD8+ T cells from cultured PBMCs, taken from culture after CMV antigen stimulation. The V gene is TRBV28, the J gene TRBJ2-2; 7 bases align to TRBD1. The TCR comes from a human donor in good health (CMV status not recorded). Some clones in this sample may be carry-over from other donors' samples. The chain's CDR3 is CASSNDRERETGELFF. DNA for the CDR3: TGTGCCAGCAGTAACGACAGGGAGAGGGAGACCGGGGAGCTGTTTTTT.